This T cell receptor (beta chain) was captured in a study of beta chain features in type 1 diabetes listed by TCRdb under 2018. Background on the whole study: Patients and healthy donors did not differ in mean age, gender distribution, total cell number or subset yield. A total of roughly 98,000,000 sorted cells were examined across all samples, and RNA yield correlated strongly with the number of cells per subset. In the study, recently diagnosed type 1 diabetes patients and matched healthy donors were compared on the TCRB repertoires of their sorted circulating CD4+ T cell subsets. Regulatory and stem cell-like memory subsets were isolated from only 8 patients and about eight healthy donors, whereas naive and central memory subsets came from all 30 or so donors.

A remark on this clone: Its binding antigen is unknown. It has no much larger one-base neighbor in the sample; base qualities were not kept.

The entire isolated RNA was reverse transcribed using the High Capacity cDNA Reverse Transcription Kit, and thus expressed TCRB transcripts were sequenced. Deep immunoSEQ sequencing was performed on naive, central memory and regulatory T cell samples, with an average of around 3.4 million total reads per sample. After sorted cells were lysed in RLT buffer, RNA was extracted with DNase-treated RNeasy Micro or Mini kits, with the choice depending on cell number. Each cell subset was processed on its own to prevent cross-contamination, while patient and healthy donor samples were processed together. Using the immunoSEQ multiplex PCR, TCRB sequences were amplified from cDNA into 87-bp fragments spanning the CDR3 region. Sequencing of the amplicons was performed on the Illumina HiSeq platform. For the original study's pipeline: Synthetic template baselines were used to correct PCR bias computationally, reads within Hamming distance 2 were collapsed, and singletons that could not be merged were discarded. Reads were aligned against IMGT so that V, D and J genes, CDR3 length and insertions or deletions at six rearrangement sites could be assigned. Clonotype counts were normalized to sorted cell number within each subset before computing true diversity and Gini coefficients with the tcR R package. The overlap coefficient, calculated on TCRB nucleotide sequences, was used to measure repertoire sharing. As a proxy for the pre-selection repertoire, out-of-frame TCRB sequences from naive cells were analyzed. Sourced from immuneACCESS, this table was stored by TCRdb with only in-frame sequences that have V and J called. A share of the clones is absent; for the studies checked, an unresolved V gene accounts for under half, and the remainder has no known explanation. V and J calls plus clone size are reproduced from that table; the DNA served to infer D and trimming. Here the sample has roughly 450,000 clones; about 14% occur a single time. The ten biggest clones cover around 0.035% of the sample.

General conclusions and limits of the study: PCR might favor shorter templates, but patient and control samples were amplified and corrected together, so any skew would affect both groups equally. Because cDNA was sequenced instead of genomic DNA, activated cells with high expression could be over-represented, although the groups did not differ in activation or CD3 levels. Naive, central memory and regulatory TCRB repertoires appeared to be more similar among patients than among healthy donors. Type 1 diabetes patients showed a moderate but significant shortening of TCRB CDR3 length in all four CD4+ subsets. Patients with type 1 diabetes made fewer insertions and deleted more nucleotides at VDJ recombination sites, implying thymic rearrangement abnormalities. Because the HLA sub-analyses included only small numbers of individuals, any influence of HLA type on TCRB rearrangement was left unresolved.

From each donor, a single peripheral blood sample of roughly 0.11 L on average was drawn into heparinised tubes. Using a panel that included CD45RO, CCR7, CD25, CD127, CD95 and CD27, naive, central memory, regulatory and stem cell-like memory CD4+ T cells were sorted on a BD FACSAria II. Every sorted population had a purity above 95%. PBMCs were separated immediately by Lymphoprep density gradient centrifugation and were stained directly, without being cultured. So that batch effects would be minimized, each experiment stained and sorted samples in pairs, pairing one healthy donor with one patient. Sequenced sample: naive CD4+ T cells from blood. The sample's cell subset or site label, decoded: true naive CD4+ T cells. The TCR comes from a young man in good health.

The base sequence is TGTGCCATCAGTGAGAGCGACAGTACTTGGCAGTACTTC. This is translated as CAISESDSTWQYF. Recombination joined TRBV10-3 with TRBJ2-7; TRBD1 is a possible D gene, resting on 5 matching bases. From the cysteine through the phenylalanine, the CDR3 covers 13 amino acids. The retained sequence is limited to the CDR3, 39 bases, with the frame set at the first base. At the junction V is shortened by 2 bases and J by 9 bases, with 14 bases in between. CDR1 and CDR2 are read off the germline V gene as ENHRY and SYGVKD.